Reported below is one T cell receptor (beta chain). Its specificity is not known. At one end, the junction sequence differs from germline, possibly due to a read error. This sample's RNA came from whole unsorted tissue. The normal lung tissue was taken more than 3 cm from the tumor edge. The record originates from a study of tumor and adjacent non-tumor tissue in lung cancer. Looking at the study overall: Around 4 million productive TCRbeta reads were obtained per sample on average.

Three rounds of nested PCR, following a modified ARM-PCR protocol, produced the TCRbeta library. TCRdb recomputed calls from the multiplex PCR reads with MiXCR, one row per CDR3 protein. The table includes about 67,000 distinct CDR3 sequences, roughly three quarters detected once. Study-wide results and caveats: Normal lung showed higher cumulative top 100 clone frequency than tumor. Higher tumor TCR diversity was associated with shorter survival.

The CDR3 covers 14 residues. Germline CDR1 is SGHRS and CDR2 is YFSETQ. Sequencing was performed on distant non-tumor lung tissue. The source is a man aged 55 to 70 with non-small cell lung cancer. The chain has TRBV5-1 and TRBJ2-2; a weak D match, TRBD2 (5 bases). CDR3 residues: CAGSNEGSTGEQFF. The CDR3 DNA reads TGCGCCGGCTCCAATGAAGGGAGCACCGGGGAGCAGTTTTTT. The full variable domain, with the rest looked up from reference TRBV5-1 and TRBJ2-2, is KAGVTQTPRYLIKTRGQQVTLSCSPISGHRSVSWYQQTPGQGLQFLFEYFSETQRNKGNFPGRFSGRQFSNSRSEMNVSTLELGDSALYLCAGSNEGSTGEQFFGEGSRLTVL.